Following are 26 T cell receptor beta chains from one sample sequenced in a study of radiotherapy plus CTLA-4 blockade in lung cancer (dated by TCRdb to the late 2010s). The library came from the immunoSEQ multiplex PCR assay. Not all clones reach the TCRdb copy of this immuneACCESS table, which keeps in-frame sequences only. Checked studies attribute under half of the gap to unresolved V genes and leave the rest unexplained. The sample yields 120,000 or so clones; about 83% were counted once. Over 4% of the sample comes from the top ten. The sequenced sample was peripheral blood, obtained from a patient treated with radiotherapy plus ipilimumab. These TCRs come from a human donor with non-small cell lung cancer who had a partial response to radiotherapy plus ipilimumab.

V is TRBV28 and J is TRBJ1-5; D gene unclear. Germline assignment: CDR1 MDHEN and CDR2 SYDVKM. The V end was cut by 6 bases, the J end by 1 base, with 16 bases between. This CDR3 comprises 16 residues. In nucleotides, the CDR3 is TGTGCCAGCAGCCCCGGCGGCCGAACCAGCAATCAGCCCCAGCATTTT. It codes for CASSPGGRTSNQPQHF.

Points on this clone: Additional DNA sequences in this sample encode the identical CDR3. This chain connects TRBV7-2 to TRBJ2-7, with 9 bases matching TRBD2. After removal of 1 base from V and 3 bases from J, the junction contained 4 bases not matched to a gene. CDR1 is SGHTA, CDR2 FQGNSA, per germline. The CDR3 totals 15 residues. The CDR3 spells CASSLDGTSSYEQYF. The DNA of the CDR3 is TGTGCCAGCAGCTTAGACGGGACTAGCAGCTACGAGCAGTACTTC.

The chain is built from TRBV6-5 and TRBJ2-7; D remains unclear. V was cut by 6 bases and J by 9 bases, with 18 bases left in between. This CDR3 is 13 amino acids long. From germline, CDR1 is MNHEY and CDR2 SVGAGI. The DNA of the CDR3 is TGTGCCAGCAGCCGGTTTGGAGAGAAGCGGCAGTACGTC. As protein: CASSRFGEKRQYV.

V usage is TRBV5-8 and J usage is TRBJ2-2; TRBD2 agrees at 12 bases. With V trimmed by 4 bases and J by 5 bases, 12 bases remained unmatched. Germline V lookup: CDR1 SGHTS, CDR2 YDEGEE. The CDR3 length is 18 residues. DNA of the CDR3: TGTGCCAGCAGCCGAGGACTAGCGGGACCCAAGGGGACCGGGGAGCTGTTTTTT. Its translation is CASSRGLAGPKGTGELFF. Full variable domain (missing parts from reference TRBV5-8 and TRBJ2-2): EAGVTQSPTHLIKTRGQQATLRCSPISGHTSVYWYQQALGLGLQFLLWYDEGEERNRGNFPPRFSGRQFPNYSSELNVNALELEDSALYLCASSRGLAGPKGTGELFFGEGSRLTVL.

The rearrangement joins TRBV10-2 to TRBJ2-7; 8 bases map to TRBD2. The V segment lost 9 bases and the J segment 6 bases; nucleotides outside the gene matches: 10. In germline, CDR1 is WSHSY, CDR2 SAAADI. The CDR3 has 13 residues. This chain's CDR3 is CASIWGLGSEQYF. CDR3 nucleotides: TGCGCCAGTATCTGGGGACTAGGGAGCGAGCAGTACTTC.

DNA for the CDR3: TGTGCCAGTAACTATATCGTGGGCTCTGGGGCCAACGTCCTGACTTTC. It specifies CASNYIVGSGANVLTF. This rearrangement joins TRBV19 to TRBJ2-6; D is uncertain. Trimming took 7 bases from V and 0 from J, leaving 13 bases between them. This CDR3 is 16 amino acids long. Germline V gene sequence: CDR1 LNHDA, CDR2 SQIVND (reference sequence).

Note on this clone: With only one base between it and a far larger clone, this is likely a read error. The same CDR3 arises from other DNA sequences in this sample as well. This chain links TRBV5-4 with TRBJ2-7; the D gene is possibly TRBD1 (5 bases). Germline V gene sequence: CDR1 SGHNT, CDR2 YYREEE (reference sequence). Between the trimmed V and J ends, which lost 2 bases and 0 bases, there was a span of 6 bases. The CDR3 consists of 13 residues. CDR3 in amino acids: CASSFDSSYEQYF. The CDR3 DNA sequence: TGTGCCAGCAGCTTCGACAGCTCCTACGAGCAGTACTTC.

CDR3 DNA: TGTGCCAGCAGCGTAGATGCGGGAGAATGGAACATTCAGTACTTC. It codes for CASSVDAGEWNIQYF. V and J are TRBV9 and TRBJ2-4; 7 positions match TRBD2. This CDR3 is built from 15 residues. The germline V gene has CDR1 SGDLS and CDR2 YYNGEE. V gave up 0 bases and J gave up 7 bases; unmatched junction bases: 7.

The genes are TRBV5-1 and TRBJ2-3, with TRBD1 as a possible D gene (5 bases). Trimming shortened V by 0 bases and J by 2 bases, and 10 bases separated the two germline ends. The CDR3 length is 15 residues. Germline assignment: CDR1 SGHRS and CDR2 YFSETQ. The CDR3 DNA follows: TGCGCCAGCAGCTTGGGCAGGGCCCCCACAGATACGCAGTATTTT. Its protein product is CASSLGRAPTDTQYF.

The CDR3 sequence: CASSWEQGATGELFF. The CDR3, as DNA: TGTGCCAGCAGCTGGGAACAGGGGGCTACCGGGGAGCTGTTTTTT. The chain is built from TRBV5-5 and TRBJ2-2; 9 nucleotides line up with TRBD1. The CDR3 sequence is 15 residues long. With V trimmed by 3 bases and J by 5 bases, 5 bases remained unmatched. CDR1 and CDR2 (germline): SGHKS, YYEKEE (reference sequence).

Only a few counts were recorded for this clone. CDR3 bases: TGTGCCAGCTCACAAACACAGGGGGGGGCTGAAAAACTGTTTTTT. Encoded protein: CASSQTQGGAEKLFF. This sequence joins TRBV18 and TRBJ1-4, with 8 bases matching TRBD1. Germline-derived CDR1 and CDR2 are KGHSH and LQKENI. The length of the CDR3 is 15 residues. J was trimmed by 7 bases and V by 4 bases; bases with no gene match: 8.

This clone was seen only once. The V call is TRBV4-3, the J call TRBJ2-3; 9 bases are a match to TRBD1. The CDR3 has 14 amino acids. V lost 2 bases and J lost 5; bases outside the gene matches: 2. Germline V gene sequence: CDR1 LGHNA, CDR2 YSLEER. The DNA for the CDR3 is TGCGCCAGCAGCCAAACAGGGGGCAAAGATACGCAGTATTTT. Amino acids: CASSQTGGKDTQYF.

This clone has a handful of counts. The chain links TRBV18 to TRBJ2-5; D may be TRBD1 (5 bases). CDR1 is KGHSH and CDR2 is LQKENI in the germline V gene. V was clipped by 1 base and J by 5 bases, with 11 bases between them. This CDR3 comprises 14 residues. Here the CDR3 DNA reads TGTGCCAGCTCACCACTGCAGGGATGGGAGACCCAGTACTTC. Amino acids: CASSPLQGWETQYF.

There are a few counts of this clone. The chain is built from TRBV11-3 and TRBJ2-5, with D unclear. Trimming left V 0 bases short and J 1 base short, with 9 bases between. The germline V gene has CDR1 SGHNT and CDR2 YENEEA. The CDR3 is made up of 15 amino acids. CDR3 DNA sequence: TGTGCCAGCAGCTTAGAGGGCCAGCCCCAAGAGACCCAGTACTTC. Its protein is CASSLEGQPQETQYF.

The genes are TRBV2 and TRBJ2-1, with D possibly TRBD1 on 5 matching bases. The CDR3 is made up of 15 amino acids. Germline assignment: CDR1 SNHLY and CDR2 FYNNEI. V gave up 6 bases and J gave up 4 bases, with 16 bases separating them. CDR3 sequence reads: CASRDGLTDYNEQFF. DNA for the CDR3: TGTGCCAGCAGGGATGGCCTGACAGATTACAATGAGCAGTTCTTC.

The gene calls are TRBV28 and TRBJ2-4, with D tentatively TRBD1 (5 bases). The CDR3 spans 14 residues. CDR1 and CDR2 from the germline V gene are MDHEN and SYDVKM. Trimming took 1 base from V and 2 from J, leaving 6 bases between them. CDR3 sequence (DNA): TGTGCCAGCAGTTTATCGGACACCAAAAACATTCAGTACTTC. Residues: CASSLSDTKNIQYF.

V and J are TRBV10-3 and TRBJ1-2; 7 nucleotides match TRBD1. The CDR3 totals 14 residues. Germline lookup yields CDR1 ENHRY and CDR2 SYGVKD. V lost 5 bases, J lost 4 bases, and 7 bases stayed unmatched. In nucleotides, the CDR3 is TGTGCCATCAGTCCGGACAGGTCTTCCTATGGCTACACCTTC. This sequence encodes CAISPDRSSYGYTF.

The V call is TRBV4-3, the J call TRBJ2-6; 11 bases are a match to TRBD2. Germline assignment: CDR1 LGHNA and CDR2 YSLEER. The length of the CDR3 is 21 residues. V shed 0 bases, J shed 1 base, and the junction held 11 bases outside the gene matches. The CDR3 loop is CASSQDASGRIYLSGANVLTF. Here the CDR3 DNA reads TGCGCCAGCAGCCAAGATGCTAGCGGGAGGATCTACTTATCTGGGGCCAACGTCCTGACTTTC.

The chain's CDR3 is CASSLVSGSIRPNTEAFF. The CDR3 DNA is TGTGCCAGCAGCTTAGTAAGCGGATCGATAAGACCAAACACTGAAGCTTTCTTT. V is TRBV7-2 and J is TRBJ1-1, with unresolved D. The germline gives CDR1 SGHTA, CDR2 FQGNSA. The CDR3 runs to 18 residues. Between the trimmed V and J ends, which lost 1 base and 2 bases, there was a span of 20 bases.

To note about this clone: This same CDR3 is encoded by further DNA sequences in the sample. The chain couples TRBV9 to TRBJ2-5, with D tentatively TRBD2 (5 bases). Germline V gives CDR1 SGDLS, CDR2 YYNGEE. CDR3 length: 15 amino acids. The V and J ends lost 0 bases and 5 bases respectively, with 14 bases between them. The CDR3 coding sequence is TGTGCCAGCAGCGTAGGGACGGGGATCCAGGAGACCCAGTACTTC. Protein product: CASSVGTGIQETQYF.

CDR3 in amino acids: CASSLARGFNGELFF. In DNA, the CDR3 is TGTGCCAGCAGCTTGGCGAGGGGGTTTAACGGGGAGCTGTTTTTT. The chain uses TRBV11-2 and TRBJ2-2; D is perhaps TRBD1 (6 bases). The V gene's germline CDR1 is SGHAT and CDR2 FQNNGV. Trimming pared 3 bases from V and 7 bases from J, leaving 15 bases between. This CDR3 region has 15 residues. The complete variable domain, with remaining parts taken from reference TRBV11-2 and TRBJ2-2, reads EAGVAQSPRYKIIEKRQSVAFWCNPISGHATLYWYQQILGQGPKLLIQFQNNGVVDDSQLPKDRFSAERLKGVDSTLKIQPAKLEDSAVYLCASSLARGFNGELFFGEGSRLTVL.

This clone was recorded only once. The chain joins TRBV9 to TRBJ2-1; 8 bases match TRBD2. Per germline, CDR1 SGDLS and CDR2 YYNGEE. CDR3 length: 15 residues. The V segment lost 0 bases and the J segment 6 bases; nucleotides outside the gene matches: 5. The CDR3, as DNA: TGTGCCAGCAGCGTAGGCACTAGCGGTGCCAATGAGCAGTTCTTC. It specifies CASSVGTSGANEQFF.

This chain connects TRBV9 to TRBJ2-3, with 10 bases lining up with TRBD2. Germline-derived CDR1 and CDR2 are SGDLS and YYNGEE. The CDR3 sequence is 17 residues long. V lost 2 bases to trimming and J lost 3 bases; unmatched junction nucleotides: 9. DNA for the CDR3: TGTGCCAGCAGCGTGCAGCCTAGCGGGAGTAGAACAGATACGCAGTATTTT. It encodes CASSVQPSGSRTDTQYF. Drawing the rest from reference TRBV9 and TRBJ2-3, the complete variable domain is DSGVTQTPKHLITATGQRVTLRCSPRSGDLSVYWYQQSLDQGLQFLIQYYNGEERAKGNILERFSAQQFPDLHSELNLSSLELGDSALYFCASSVQPSGSRTDTQYFGPGTRLTVL.

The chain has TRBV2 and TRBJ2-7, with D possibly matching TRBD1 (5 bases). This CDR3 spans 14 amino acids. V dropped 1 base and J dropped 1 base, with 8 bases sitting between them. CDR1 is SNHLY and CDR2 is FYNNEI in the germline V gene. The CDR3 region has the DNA TGTGCCAGCAGTGAAGGGGGCAATTCCTACGAGCAGTACTTC. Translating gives CASSEGGNSYEQYF.

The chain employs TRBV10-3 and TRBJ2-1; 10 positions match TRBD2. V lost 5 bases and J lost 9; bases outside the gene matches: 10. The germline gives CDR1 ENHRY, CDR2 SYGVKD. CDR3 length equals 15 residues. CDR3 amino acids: CAISLAGEGESEQFF. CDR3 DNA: TGTGCCATCAGTCTAGCGGGAGAAGGGGAGAGTGAGCAGTTCTTC.

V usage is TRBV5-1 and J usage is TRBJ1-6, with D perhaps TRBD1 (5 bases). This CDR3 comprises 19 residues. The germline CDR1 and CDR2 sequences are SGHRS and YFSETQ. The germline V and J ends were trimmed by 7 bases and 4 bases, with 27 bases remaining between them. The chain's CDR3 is CASGARDRTPSRYNSPLHF. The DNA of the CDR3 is TGCGCCAGCGGTGCCCGCGACAGAACCCCGAGTAGATATAATTCACCCCTCCACTTT.